The present TCR beta chain was sequenced within a study of siplizumab effects on memory and regulatory T cells (dated by TCRdb to about 2019). For the wider study: Across about eight responder-stimulator pairs, mixed lymphocyte reactions were run as pairs, approximately 1 with siplizumab at approximately 0.96 ug/mL and approximately 1 without drug. The study examined how the anti-CD2 antibody siplizumab affects alloreactive T-cell subsets in allogeneic mixed lymphocyte reactions built from human PBMCs.

Results and caveats for the whole study, not just this receptor: Unstimulated naive T cells appeared more diverse than memory T cells, and naive cells seemed to contribute substantially to the alloresponse. For roughly 80-96% of proliferating CD4+ or CD8+ clones, no naive or memory phenotype could be assigned. The cumulative frequency of alloreactive sequences that could be traced back to unstimulated CD4+ memory T cells was significantly reduced by siplizumab. Among mappable alloreactive CD4+ clones, the Treg-derived fraction averaged about 70% with siplizumab versus around 25% in control reactions. No functional confirmation was obtained for the suppressive function of proliferating Tregs from siplizumab cultures. Sequences below about 10^-5 frequency were poorly captured, so only a minor fraction of alloreactive clones could be mapped to unstimulated subsets.

Libraries were built with the immunoSEQ multiplex PCR assay. The deep sequencing platform assayed approximately 100,000 TCR templates per sample. Genomic DNA extracted from sorted T cells was the material used for TCRbeta CDR3 sequencing. The paper's data handling went like this. The R programming language was used for clonal analysis of the TCRbeta CDR3 data. Alloreactive CD4+ and CD8+ clones were identified by comparing unstimulated samples to CFSE-low samples taken after the reaction. Regulatory or non-regulatory origin was assigned to alloreactive CD4+ clones by matching of sequences to sorted unstimulated Treg and non-Treg repertoires. TCRdb took this table from immuneACCESS and kept in-frame rearrangements with V and J called. Such tables lack part of the clones; where checked against another copy, unresolved V genes explain under half of the gap, and the rest is unexplained. That table furnishes V, J and clone size, whereas the DNA furnished D and trimming. Recorded for this sample are some 1,000 clones; about 78% of them occurred a single time. The ten largest clones take up about 15% of the sample.

Concerning this clone itself: The clone's antigen remains unknown. No much larger clone is present one base from it, and per-base qualities are unavailable.

CDR3 length: 12 amino acids, cysteine to phenylalanine. CDR3 DNA is the only sequence kept; it has 36 bases, read in frame from the first base. The germline V gene encodes CDR1 SEHNR and CDR2 FQNEAQ (reference sequence). Between the V and J ends, shortened by 5 bases and 4 bases respectively, the junction contains 9 bases. Mixed lymphocyte reaction cells were cocultured at 37°C for 5 to 7 days. Responder PBMCs were labelled with CFSE, stimulator PBMCs were labelled with Violet Dye, and the two were mixed at a 1:1 ratio. Sorted unstimulated T cells and proliferating T cells recovered from mixed lymphocyte reactions underwent TCRbeta CDR3 sequencing. Fresh whole blood from ten HLA-typed healthy donors served as the source for isolating PBMCs. Proliferating CFSE-low responder T cells were FACS-sorted after the mixed lymphocyte reaction for TCR sequencing.

Sequences were obtained from CFSE-low (dividing) CD8+ T cells sorted from an allogeneic mixed lymphocyte reaction. The chain is made from TRBV7-9 and TRBJ2-7; the D gene lacks a confident call. The receptor was derived from a human donor in good health; the cells came from an allogeneic mixed lymphocyte reaction. Read as DNA, the sequence is TGTGCCAGCAGCCCCGGGTCTTACGAGCAGTACTTC. Translation gives CASSPGSYEQYF.